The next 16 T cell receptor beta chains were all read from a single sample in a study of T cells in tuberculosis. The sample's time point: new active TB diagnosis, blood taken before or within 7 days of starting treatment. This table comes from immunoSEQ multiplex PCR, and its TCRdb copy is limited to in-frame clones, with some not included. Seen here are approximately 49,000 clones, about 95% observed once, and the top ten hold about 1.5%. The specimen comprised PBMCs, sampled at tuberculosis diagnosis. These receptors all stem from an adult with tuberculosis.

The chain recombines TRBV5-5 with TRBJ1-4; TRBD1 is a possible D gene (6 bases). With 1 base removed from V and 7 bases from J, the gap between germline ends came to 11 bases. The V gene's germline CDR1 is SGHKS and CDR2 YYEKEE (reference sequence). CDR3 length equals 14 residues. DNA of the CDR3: TGTGCCAGCAGCTTGCAGGGGTTAGGTGAAAAACTGTTTTTT. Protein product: CASSLQGLGEKLFF.

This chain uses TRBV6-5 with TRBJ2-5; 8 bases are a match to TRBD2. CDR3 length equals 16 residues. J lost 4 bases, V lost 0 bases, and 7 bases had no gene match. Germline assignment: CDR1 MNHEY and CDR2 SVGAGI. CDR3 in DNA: TGTGCCAGCAGTTACTCGCGGGGGGCGTCTGGAGAGACCCAGTACTTC. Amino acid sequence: CASSYSRGASGETQYF.

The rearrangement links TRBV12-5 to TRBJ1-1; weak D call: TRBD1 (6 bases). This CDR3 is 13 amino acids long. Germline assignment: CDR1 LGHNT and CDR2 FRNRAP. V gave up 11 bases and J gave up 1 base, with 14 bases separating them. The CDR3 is CAASDSANTEAFF. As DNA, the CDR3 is TGTGCTGCTTCGGACAGCGCGAACACTGAAGCTTTCTTT. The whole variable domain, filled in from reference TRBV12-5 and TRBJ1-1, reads DARVTQTPRHKVTEMGQEVTMRCQPILGHNTVFWYRQTMMQGLELLAYFRNRAPLDDSGMPKDRFSAEMPDATLATLKIQPSEPRDSAVYFCAASDSANTEAFFGQGTRLTVV.

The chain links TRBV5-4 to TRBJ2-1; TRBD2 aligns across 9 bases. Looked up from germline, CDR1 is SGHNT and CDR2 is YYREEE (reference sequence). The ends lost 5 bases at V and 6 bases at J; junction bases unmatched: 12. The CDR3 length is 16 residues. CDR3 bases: TGTGCCAGCAGTGCCCCTTTAGCGGGGGCTCGCAATGAGCAGTTCTTC. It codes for CASSAPLAGARNEQFF.

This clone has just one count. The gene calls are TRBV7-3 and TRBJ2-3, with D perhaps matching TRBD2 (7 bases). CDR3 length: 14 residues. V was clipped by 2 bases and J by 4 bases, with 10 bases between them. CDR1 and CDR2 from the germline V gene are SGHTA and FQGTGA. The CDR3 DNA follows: TGTGCCAGCAGCTTAGGCGGGGGCTCAGATACGCAGTATTTT. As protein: CASSLGGGSDTQYF.

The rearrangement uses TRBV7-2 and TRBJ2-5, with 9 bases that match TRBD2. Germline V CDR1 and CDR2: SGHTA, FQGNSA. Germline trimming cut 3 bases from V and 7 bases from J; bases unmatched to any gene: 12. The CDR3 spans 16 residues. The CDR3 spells CASSFGGGRAGGTQYF. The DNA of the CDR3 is TGTGCCAGCAGCTTTGGAGGCGGGAGGGCAGGGGGGACCCAGTACTTC.

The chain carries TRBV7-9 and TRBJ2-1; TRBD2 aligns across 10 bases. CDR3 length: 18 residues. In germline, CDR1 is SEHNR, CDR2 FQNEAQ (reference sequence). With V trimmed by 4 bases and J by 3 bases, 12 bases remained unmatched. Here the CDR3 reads CASSSRGALAGDYNEQFF. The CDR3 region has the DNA TGTGCCAGCAGCTCTCGCGGGGCTCTAGCGGGAGACTACAATGAGCAGTTCTTC.

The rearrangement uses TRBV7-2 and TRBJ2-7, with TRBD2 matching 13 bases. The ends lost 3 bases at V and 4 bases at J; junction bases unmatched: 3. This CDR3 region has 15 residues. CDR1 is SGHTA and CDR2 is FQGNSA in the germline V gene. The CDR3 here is CASSLGLAGLYEQYF. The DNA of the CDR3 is TGTGCCAGCAGCTTGGGACTAGCGGGGCTATACGAGCAGTACTTC.

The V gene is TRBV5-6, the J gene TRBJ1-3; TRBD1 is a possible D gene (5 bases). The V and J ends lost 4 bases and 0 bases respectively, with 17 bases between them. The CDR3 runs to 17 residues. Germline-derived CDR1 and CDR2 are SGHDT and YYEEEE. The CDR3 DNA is TGTGCCAGCAGCCGGCGGGAGACAGAACTCTCTGGAAACACCATATATTTT. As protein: CASSRRETELSGNTIYF.

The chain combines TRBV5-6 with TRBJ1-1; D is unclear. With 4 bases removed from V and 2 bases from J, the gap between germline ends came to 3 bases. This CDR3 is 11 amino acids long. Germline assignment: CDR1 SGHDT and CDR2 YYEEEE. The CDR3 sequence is CASSLNTEAFF. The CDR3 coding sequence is TGTGCCAGCAGCCTTAACACTGAAGCTTTCTTT.

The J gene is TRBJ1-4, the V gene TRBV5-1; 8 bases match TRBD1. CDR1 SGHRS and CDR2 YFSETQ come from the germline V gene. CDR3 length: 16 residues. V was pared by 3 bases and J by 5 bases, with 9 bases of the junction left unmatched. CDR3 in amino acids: CASSSNRQGMNEKLFF. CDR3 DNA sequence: TGCGCCAGCAGCTCCAATCGACAGGGGATGAATGAAAAACTGTTTTTT.

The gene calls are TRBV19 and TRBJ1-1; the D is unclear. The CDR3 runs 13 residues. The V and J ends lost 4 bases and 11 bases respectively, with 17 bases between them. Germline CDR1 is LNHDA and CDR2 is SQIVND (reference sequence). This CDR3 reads CASSTITQREAFF. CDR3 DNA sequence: TGTGCCAGTAGTACGATAACCCAACGAGAGGCTTTCTTT.

The CDR3 spells CASSVGEFGLNNEQFF. CDR3 coding DNA: TGTGCCAGCAGCGTAGGGGAATTTGGACTAAACAATGAGCAGTTCTTC. V gene TRBV9 combines with J gene TRBJ2-1, with D perhaps matching TRBD2 (6 bases). The CDR3 is made up of 16 amino acids. Deletions cut 0 bases from V and 5 bases from J, with 15 bases between. Germline V gives CDR1 SGDLS, CDR2 YYNGEE.

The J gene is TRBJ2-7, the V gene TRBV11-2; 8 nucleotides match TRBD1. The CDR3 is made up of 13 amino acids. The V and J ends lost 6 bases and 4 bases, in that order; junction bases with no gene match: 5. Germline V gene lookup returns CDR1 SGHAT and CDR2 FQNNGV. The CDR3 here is CASRLTGGYEQYF. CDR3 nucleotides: TGTGCCAGCAGATTAACAGGGGGGTACGAGCAGTACTTC.

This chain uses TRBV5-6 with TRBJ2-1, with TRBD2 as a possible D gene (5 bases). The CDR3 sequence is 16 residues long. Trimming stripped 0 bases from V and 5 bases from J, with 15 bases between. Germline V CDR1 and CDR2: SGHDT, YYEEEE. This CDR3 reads CASSLDFGVSDNEQFF. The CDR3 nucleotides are TGTGCCAGCAGCTTGGATTTCGGGGTATCGGACAATGAGCAGTTCTTC.

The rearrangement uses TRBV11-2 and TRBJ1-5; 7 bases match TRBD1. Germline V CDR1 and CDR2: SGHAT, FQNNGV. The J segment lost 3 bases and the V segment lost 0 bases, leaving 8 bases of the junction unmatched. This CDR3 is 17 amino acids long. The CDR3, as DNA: TGTGCCAGCAGCTTAGATCGTAAGACAGGGATCAATCAGCCCCAGCATTTT. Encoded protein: CASSLDRKTGINQPQHF. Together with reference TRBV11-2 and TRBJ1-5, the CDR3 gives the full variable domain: EAGVAQSPRYKIIEKRQSVAFWCNPISGHATLYWYQQILGQGPKLLIQFQNNGVVDDSQLPKDRFSAERLKGVDSTLKIQPAKLEDSAVYLCASSLDRKTGINQPQHFGDGTRLSIL.